Listed here is a single T cell receptor (beta chain). This record comes from a study of T cell responses to AZD1222 COVID-19 vaccine. Study details: Pooled in the analysis were second doses at about 4 or about 12 weeks.

Trimming shortened V by 3 bases and J by 5 bases, and 10 bases separated the two germline ends. The germline V gene encodes CDR1 MGHDK and CDR2 SYGVNS. The CDR3 is made up of 13 amino acids. Sequencing used immunoSEQ multiplex PCR; TCRdb keeps in-frame clones, though not all of them. Of around 120,000 clones in the sample, around nine tenths were seen once. Sequencing was performed on peripheral blood, taken on day 0 of AZD1222 vaccination. This clonotype was obtained from an adult in good health. The V gene is TRBV25-1, the J gene TRBJ1-2; D perhaps matches TRBD1 (5 bases). CDR3 coding DNA: TGTGCCAGCAGTGATCCAGGGAGATATGGCTACACCTTC. Translation: CASSDPGRYGYTF.